Listed below are T cell receptor beta chains from one sample, sequenced in a study of blood T cell repertoires in COVID-19. The method was immunoSEQ multiplex PCR; TCRdb's version includes in-frame clones alone and lacks a portion of them. The sample carries 110,000 to 150,000 clones, around 82% recorded once. Sequenced material: PBMCs or T cells enriched from blood (not recorded which). The receptors stem from a woman aged 50 to 65 who had recovered from COVID-19. CDR3s include the opening cysteine and the closing phenylalanine or tryptophan. The D gene is left open where the match is weak. A row's size may be missing; if present it is once, few, many or a size class.

TRBD1	TRBV12-3/TRBV12-4	TRBJ1-2	13	few	TGTGCCAGCAAATGGACAGGGGGATATGGCTACACCTTC	CASKWTGGYGYTF
.	TRBV18	TRBJ1-1	15	.	TGTGCCAGCTCACCACCGAGCCAGGCGAACACTGAAGCTTTCTTT	CASSPPSQANTEAFF
.	TRBV6-5	TRBJ1-2	13	few	TGTGCCAGCAGTTTCGGTTCAAACTATGGCTACACCTTC	CASSFGSNYGYTF
.	TRBV11-1	TRBJ1-1	16	.	TGTGCCAGCAGTTCCTCCCTCTCGGAGGATAGCACTGAAGCTTTCTTT	CASSSSLSEDSTEAFF
.	TRBV20-1	TRBJ2-7	9	.	TGCAGTCCCATTTACGAGCAGTACTTC	CSPIYEQYF
TRBD1	TRBV5-1	TRBJ2-3	15	.	TGCGCCAGCAGCTTGACAGGGGGCGCGGTAGATACGCAGTATTTT	CASSLTGGAVDTQYF
.	TRBV5-1	TRBJ2-3	13	.	TGCGCCAGCAGCTTTAATCAGGCGGATACGCAGTATTTT	CASSFNQADTQYF
.	TRBV27	TRBJ2-2	16	many	TGTGCCAGCAGCCCCAAGGTTGGACAGCGCACCGGGGAGCTGTTTTTT	CASSPKVGQRTGELFF
TRBD1	TRBV28	TRBJ1-4	15	.	TGTGCCAGCAGTTTACTACAGGGGATTAATGAAAAACTGTTTTTT	CASSLLQGINEKLFF
TRBD1	TRBV7-8	TRBJ1-6	17	.	TGTGCCAGCAGCTTAGGGAGGACAGGGGTTCGTACTTCACCCCTCCACTTT	CASSLGRTGVRTSPLHF
TRBD1	TRBV7-9	TRBJ1-1	14	.	TGTGCCAGCAGCTCAGGACAGGGGAACACTGAAGCTTTCTTT	CASSSGQGNTEAFF
.	TRBV5-4	TRBJ2-3	14	.	TGTGCCAGCAGCTTTGGGGCAGGCACAGATACGCAGTATTTT	CASSFGAGTDTQYF
TRBD1	TRBV7-3	TRBJ2-2	14	.	TGTGCCAGCAGCCCGACAGGGGATACCGGGGAGCTGTTTTTT	CASSPTGDTGELFF
TRBD2	TRBV5-1	TRBJ2-1	16	.	TGCGCCAGCAGCGAAGGCCTAGCGGGGGGCACTAATGAGCAGTTCTTC	CASSEGLAGGTNEQFF
.	TRBV10-3	TRBJ1-4	14	.	TGTGCCATCAGACAGAGTGCAACTAATGAAAAACTGTTTTTT	CAIRQSATNEKLFF
.	TRBV7-9	TRBJ1-2	12	.	TGTGCCAGCAGCTTTAGCGTACGGGGCTACACCTTC	CASSFSVRGYTF
.	TRBV4-2	TRBJ1-6	16	.	TGTGCCAGCAGCCCGACAGAGCGTATGGGTAATTCACCCCTCCACTTT	CASSPTERMGNSPLHF
.	TRBV28	TRBJ2-1	14	.	TGTGCCAGCAGTTTATACAAGGGGGACAATGAGCAGTTCTTC	CASSLYKGDNEQFF
TRBD1	TRBV19	TRBJ1-1	15	.	TGTGCCAGTCGGTCGACAGGGTATAGGGACACTGAAGCTTTCTTT	CASRSTGYRDTEAFF
.	TRBV19	TRBJ1-1	13	.	TGTGCCAGTACCTACCACCCGAACACTGAAGCTTTCTTT	CASTYHPNTEAFF
.	TRBV11-2	TRBJ2-5	15	.	TGTGCCAGCAGCTTTAGTTGGACAGCCCAAGAGACCCAGTACTTC	CASSFSWTAQETQYF
.	TRBV6-1	TRBJ1-1	13	.	TGTGCCAGCAGTGAGATCCCCTCCCCGAGAGCTTTCTTT	CASSEIPSPRAFF
TRBD1	TRBV5-1	TRBJ2-7	15	.	TGCGCCAGCAGCCCGGGACAGGGTGTTATCGACGAGCAGTACTTC	CASSPGQGVIDEQYF
TRBD1	TRBV7-3	TRBJ2-1	15	few	TGTGCCAGCAGCTCGACAGGGGCGGACTACAATGAGCAGTTCTTC	CASSSTGADYNEQFF
.	TRBV4-2	TRBJ2-1	13	.	TGTGCCAGCAGCACTAGACCCTACAATGAGCAGTTCTTC	CASSTRPYNEQFF
.	TRBV7-2	TRBJ1-5	13	.	TGTGCCAGCAGCTATGAACAGGGACAGCCCCAGCATTTT	CASSYEQGQPQHF
.	TRBV5-1	TRBJ1-2	14	few	TGCGCCAGCAGCCTGGCAGCCGGAGTAGGAGGCTACACCTTC	CASSLAAGVGGYTF
.	TRBV2	TRBJ2-4	17	.	TGTGCCAGCAGTGAAGCTGGAACAGTCCTAGCCAAAAACATTCAGTACTTC	CASSEAGTVLAKNIQYF
TRBD1	TRBV18	TRBJ1-2	14	.	TGTGCCAGCTCACCAAAGGGACAGAACTATGGCTACACCTTC	CASSPKGQNYGYTF
TRBD1	TRBV18	TRBJ1-6	15	.	TGTGCCAGCTCACCACAGGGACAGAAGGATTCACCCCTCCACTTT	CASSPQGQKDSPLHF
.	TRBV6-5	TRBJ1-1	15	.	TGTGCCAGCAGTTACTCGAAGGGGATGAACACTGAAGCTTTCTTT	CASSYSKGMNTEAFF
.	TRBV5-5	TRBJ1-4	15	few	TGTGCCAGCAGCCCTACAGCGGCAACTAATGAAAAACTGTTTTTT	CASSPTAATNEKLFF
.	TRBV7-9	TRBJ1-2	13	.	TGTGCCAGCAGCTTGGCGGGTCTCGATGGCTACACCTTC	CASSLAGLDGYTF
TRBD1	TRBV7-2	TRBJ1-4	15	.	TGTGCCAGCAGCCGTGTGGGGACAGGGGGTGAAAAACTGTTTTTT	CASSRVGTGGEKLFF
TRBD1	TRBV19	TRBJ2-2	16	.	TGTGCCAGTAACCTCCCCGTCGGACAGGGACACGGGGAGCTGTTTTTT	CASNLPVGQGHGELFF
.	TRBV15	TRBJ1-2	14	.	TGTGCCACCAGCAGAGCAGGGATCGCCCATGGCTACACCTTC	CATSRAGIAHGYTF
.	TRBV5-1	TRBJ1-4	15	.	TGCGCCAGCAGCTTGGGGGCAGGGATGGATGAAAAACTGTTTTTT	CASSLGAGMDEKLFF
.	TRBV2	TRBJ2-1	17	.	TGTGCCAGCAGGGGAGCGGGTGCCGCCACCTCCTACAATGAGCAGTTCTTC	CASRGAGAATSYNEQFF
TRBD1	TRBV6-5	TRBJ1-5	15	.	TGTGCCAGCAGTTACCGGACAGGGAATAATCAGCCCCAGCATTTT	CASSYRTGNNQPQHF
.	TRBV19	TRBJ1-2	14	.	TGTGCCAGTACCCCACCCTTCATAGGGGCTGGCTACACCTTC	CASTPPFIGAGYTF
.	TRBV6-6	TRBJ1-6	14	.	TGTGCCAGCAGTCGAGGGGGGGTTGGATCACCCCTCCACTTT	CASSRGGVGSPLHF
.	TRBV7-9	TRBJ1-5	12	.	TGTGCCAGCAGCCCCGACCGGGACAACCAGCATTTT	CASSPDRDNQHF
TRBD1	TRBV10-3	TRBJ2-5	14	.	TGTGCCATCTCAAGGGACAGGGCCGGGGAGACCCAGTACTTC	CAISRDRAGETQYF
.	TRBV11-2	TRBJ1-1	16	.	TGTGCCAGCAGCTTAGTATTCAGGGGCAAGCATCAAGTAGCTTTCTTT	CASSLVFRGKHQVAFF
.	TRBV5-1	TRBJ1-2	12	.	TGCGCCAGCAGTACGGGTGGCTATGGCTACACCTTC	CASSTGGYGYTF
.	TRBV5-8	TRBJ2-7	13	.	TGTGCCAGCAGCTTGCAGGGGTCCTACGAGCAGTACTTC	CASSLQGSYEQYF
.	TRBV30	TRBJ1-5	15	.	TGTGCCTGGAGTACGGGCCAGGGGAAAACTCAGCCCCAGCATTTT	CAWSTGQGKTQPQHF
TRBD2	TRBV5-1	TRBJ2-5	16	.	TGCGCCAGCAGCTTGGGACTAGCGGGGGTCCAAGAGACCCAGTACTTC	CASSLGLAGVQETQYF
.	TRBV11-2	TRBJ1-6	17	.	TGTGCCAGCAGCGACGGGGTTAGCCTACCCATAAATTCACCCCTCCACTTT	CASSDGVSLPINSPLHF
.	TRBV20-1	TRBJ1-5	14	.	TGCAGTGCTAGTGGGGCGTACAGCAATCAGCCCCAGCATTTT	CSASGAYSNQPQHF
.	TRBV2	TRBJ1-5	16	.	TGTGCCAGCAGGGCAACGACAAGTTATAGCAATCAGCCCCAGCATTTT	CASRATTSYSNQPQHF
.	TRBV7-2	TRBJ2-5	14	few	TGTGCCAGCAGCCCGTCAGGCAGGTGGGAGACCCAGTACTTC	CASSPSGRWETQYF
TRBD1	TRBV30	TRBJ1-2	13	.	TGTGCCTGGAACGGACAGGGGAACTATGGCTACACCTTC	CAWNGQGNYGYTF
.	TRBV19	TRBJ1-3	13	.	TGTGCCAGTAGCGTATTTACAGGAAACACCATATATTTT	CASSVFTGNTIYF
.	TRBV6-5	TRBJ2-2	14	.	TGTGCCAGCAGCGGACAGCTGAACACCGGGGAGCTGTTTTTT	CASSGQLNTGELFF
TRBD1	TRBV5-1	TRBJ1-2	15	.	TGCGCCAGCAGCTTGACAGGGGACTTAAACTCCGGCTACACCTTC	CASSLTGDLNSGYTF
.	TRBV19	TRBJ1-1	14	many	TGTGCCACCGCCGGCGGCCTGTTTGGGACTGAAGCTTTCTTT	CATAGGLFGTEAFF
TRBD2	TRBV2	TRBJ2-1	15	.	TGTGCCAGCAGTGAAAATGCGGGGGGCTACAATGAGCAGTTCTTC	CASSENAGGYNEQFF
TRBD1	TRBV5-4	TRBJ1-1	16	.	TGTGCCAGCAGCTCGCCCAAGACAGGGCCGAACACTGAAGCTTTCTTT	CASSSPKTGPNTEAFF
TRBD1	TRBV19	TRBJ1-2	16	.	TGTGCCAGTAGGGTTCGTGGACAGGGGGCTAACTATGGCTACACCTTC	CASRVRGQGANYGYTF